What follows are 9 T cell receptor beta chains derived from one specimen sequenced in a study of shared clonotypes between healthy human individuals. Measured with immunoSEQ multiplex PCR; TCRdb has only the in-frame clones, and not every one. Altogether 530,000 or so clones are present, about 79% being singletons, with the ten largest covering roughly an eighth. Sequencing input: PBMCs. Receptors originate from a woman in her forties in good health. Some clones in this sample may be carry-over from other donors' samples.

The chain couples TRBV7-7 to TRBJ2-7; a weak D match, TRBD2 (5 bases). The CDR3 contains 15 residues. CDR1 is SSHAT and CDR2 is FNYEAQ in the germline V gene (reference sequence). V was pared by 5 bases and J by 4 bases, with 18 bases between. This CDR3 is CASSPPPAERYEQYF. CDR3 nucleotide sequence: TGTGCCAGCAGCCCCCCCCCAGCGGAACGTTACGAGCAGTACTTC. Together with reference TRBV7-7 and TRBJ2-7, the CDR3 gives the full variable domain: GAGVSQSPRYKVTKRGQDVTLRCDPISSHATLYWYQQALGQGPEFLTYFNYEAQPDKSGLPSDRFSAERPEGSISTLTIQRTEQRDSAMYRCASSPPPAERYEQYFGPGTRLTVT.

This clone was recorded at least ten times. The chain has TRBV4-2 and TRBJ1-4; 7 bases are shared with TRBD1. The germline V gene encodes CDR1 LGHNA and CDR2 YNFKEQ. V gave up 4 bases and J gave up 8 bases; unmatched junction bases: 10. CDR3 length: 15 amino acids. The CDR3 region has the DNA TGTGCCAGCAGCCCTGGAGGGGACAGCGGGGAAAAACTGTTTTTT. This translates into CASSPGGDSGEKLFF.

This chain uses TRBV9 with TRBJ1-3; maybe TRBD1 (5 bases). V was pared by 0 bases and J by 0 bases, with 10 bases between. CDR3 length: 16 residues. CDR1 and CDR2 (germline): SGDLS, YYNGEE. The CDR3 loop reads CASSVGLGASGNTIYF. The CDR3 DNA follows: TGTGCCAGCAGCGTAGGTCTAGGGGCCTCTGGAAACACCATATATTTT.

The CDR3 loop reads CASSPLVGWKLFF. For the CDR3, the DNA is TGTGCCAGCAGCCCCCTCGTGGGATGGAAACTGTTTTTT. The chain links TRBV7-8 to TRBJ1-4; D call uncertain. The germline CDR1 and CDR2 sequences are SGHVS and FQNEAQ. Between the trimmed V and J ends, which lost 5 bases and 11 bases, there was a span of 15 bases. This CDR3 is built from 13 residues. The variable domain in full, completed from reference TRBV7-8 and TRBJ1-4, reads GAGVSQSPRYKVAKRGQDVALRCDPISGHVSLFWYQQALGQGPEFLTYFQNEAQLDKSGLPSDRFFAERPEGSVSTLKIQRTQQEDSAVYLCASSPLVGWKLFFGSGTQLSVL.

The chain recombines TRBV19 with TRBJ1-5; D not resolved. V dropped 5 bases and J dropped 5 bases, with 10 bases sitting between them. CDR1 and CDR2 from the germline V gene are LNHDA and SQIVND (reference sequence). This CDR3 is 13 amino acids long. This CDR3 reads CASSLPEYQPQHF. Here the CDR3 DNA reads TGTGCCAGTAGTCTCCCTGAATATCAGCCCCAGCATTTT. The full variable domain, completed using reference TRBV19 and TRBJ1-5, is DGGITQSPKYLFRKEGQNVTLSCEQNLNHDAMYWYRQDPGQGLRLIYYSQIVNDFQKGDIAEGYSVSREKKESFPLTVTSAQKNPTAFYLCASSLPEYQPQHFGDGTRLSIL.

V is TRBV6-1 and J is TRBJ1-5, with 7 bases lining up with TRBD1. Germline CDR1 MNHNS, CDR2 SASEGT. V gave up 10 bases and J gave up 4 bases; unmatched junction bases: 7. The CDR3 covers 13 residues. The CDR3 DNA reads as TGTGCCACGAGGACAGGCCCTAATCAGCCCCAGCATTTT. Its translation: CATRTGPNQPQHF.

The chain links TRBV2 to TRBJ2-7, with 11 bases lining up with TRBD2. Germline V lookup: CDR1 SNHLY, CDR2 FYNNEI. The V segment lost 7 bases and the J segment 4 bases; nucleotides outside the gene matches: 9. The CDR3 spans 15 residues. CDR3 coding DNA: TGTGCCAGCAAAAGACTAGCGGGGCCAGATTACGAGCAGTACTTC. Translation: CASKRLAGPDYEQYF.

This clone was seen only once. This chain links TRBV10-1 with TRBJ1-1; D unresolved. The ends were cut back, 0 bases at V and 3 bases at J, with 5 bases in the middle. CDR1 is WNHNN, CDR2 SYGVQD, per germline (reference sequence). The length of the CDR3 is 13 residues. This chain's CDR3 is CASSESWDTEAFF. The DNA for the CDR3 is TGCGCCAGCAGTGAGTCATGGGACACTGAAGCTTTCTTT.

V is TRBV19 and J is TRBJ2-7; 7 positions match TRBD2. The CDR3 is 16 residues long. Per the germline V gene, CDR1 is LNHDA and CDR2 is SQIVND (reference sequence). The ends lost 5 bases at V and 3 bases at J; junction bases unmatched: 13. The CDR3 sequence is CASSPGRGRGYYEQYF. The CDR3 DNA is TGTGCCAGTAGTCCAGGCCGAGGGAGGGGATACTACGAGCAGTACTTC. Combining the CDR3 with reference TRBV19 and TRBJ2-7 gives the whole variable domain DGGITQSPKYLFRKEGQNVTLSCEQNLNHDAMYWYRQDPGQGLRLIYYSQIVNDFQKGDIAEGYSVSREKKESFPLTVTSAQKNPTAFYLCASSPGRGRGYYEQYFGPGTRLTVT.